These T cell receptor beta chains were read from a single sample in a study of blood T cells in healthy people across ages. TCRdb used MiXCR to reprocess the 5' RACE reads, holding one entry per CDR3 protein. The sample lists hundreds of thousands of distinct CDR3 sequences; about 53% were seen once. The sequenced sample was blood. The receptors here all came from a man in his 60s in good health. The CDR3 runs from the conserved cysteine through the conserved F or W. The D gene is left open where the match is weak. A row's size may be missing; if present it is once, few, many or a size class.

J: TRBJ1-1
V: TRBV12-3/TRBV12-4
D: -
size: -
DNA: TGTGCCAGCACCCCTTTCGTATTGAACACTGAAGCTTTCTTT
CDR3: CASTPFVLNTEAFF

J: TRBJ1-2
V: TRBV10-1
D: -
size: few
DNA: TGCGCCAGACCCCGGGCACTTCCCTATGGCTACACCTTC
CDR3: CARPRALPYGYTF

J: TRBJ2-3
V: TRBV14
D: -
size: -
DNA: TGTGCCAGCAGCCAGGGCCTCCTATCTAGCACAGATACGCAGTATTTT
CDR3: CASSQGLLSSTDTQYF

J: TRBJ1-2
V: TRBV28
D: TRBD1
size: -
DNA: TGTGCCAGCAGTCCCGGGACAGGGGAGGGCTACACCTTC
CDR3: CASSPGTGEGYTF

J: TRBJ2-3
V: TRBV7-2
D: -
size: few
DNA: TGTGCCAGCAATGGGTTTGGCACAGATACGCAGTATTTT
CDR3: CASNGFGTDTQYF

J: TRBJ2-5
V: TRBV6-2/TRBV6-3
D: -
size: few
DNA: TGTGCCAGCACTGGGACTCAAGAGACCCAGTACTTC
CDR3: CASTGTQETQYF

J: TRBJ2-6
V: TRBV27
D: -
size: -
DNA: TGTGCCAGCAGTTTATGGGGCACAAATTCTGGGGCCAACGTCCTGACTTTC
CDR3: CASSLWGTNSGANVLTF

J: TRBJ2-2
V: TRBV10-1
D: TRBD1
size: -
DNA: TGCGCCAGCCAGGGGGCGATCGGGGAGCTGTTTTTT
CDR3: CASQGAIGELFF

J: TRBJ2-7
V: TRBV29-1
D: -
size: -
DNA: TGCAGCGTCTCCGGACCCCTCTACGAGCAGTACTTC
CDR3: CSVSGPLYEQYF

J: TRBJ2-7
V: TRBV2
D: -
size: -
DNA: TGTGCCAGCTGTCGGGACGACCTGTGGGACGAGCAGTACTTC
CDR3: CASCRDDLWDEQYF

J: TRBJ2-1
V: TRBV25-1
D: -
size: -
DNA: TGTGCCAGCAGTAGGGGGGGACTTTACAATGAGCAGTTCTTC
CDR3: CASSRGGLYNEQFF

J: TRBJ2-7
V: TRBV7-9
D: TRBD1
size: -
DNA: TGTGCCAGCAATACCGGACAGGGGCTTAGCTACGAGCAGTACTTC
CDR3: CASNTGQGLSYEQYF

J: TRBJ1-2
V: TRBV3-1
D: -
size: few
DNA: TGTGCCAGCAGCCAAGTTTCCGGGGACCGAGGGGGCTACACCTTC
CDR3: CASSQVSGDRGGYTF

J: TRBJ2-1
V: TRBV5-1
D: -
size: few
DNA: TGCGCCAGCACACTCCCTAGCGAGGCCAATGAGCAGTTCTTC
CDR3: CASTLPSEANEQFF

J: TRBJ2-3
V: TRBV4-1
D: TRBD1
size: -
DNA: TGCGCCAGCAGCCAAGACGGGACAGGGGCCTCCTCTCATACGCAGTATTTT
CDR3: CASSQDGTGASSHTQYF

J: TRBJ2-5
V: TRBV5-1
D: -
size: -
DNA: TGCGCCAGCAGCTTGGAAGGCGACGTACTAGAGACCCAGTACTTC
CDR3: CASSLEGDVLETQYF

J: TRBJ2-1
V: TRBV20-1
D: TRBD2
size: many
DNA: TGCAGTGCTAGACCGGGACTAGGAGCCTACAATGAGCAGTTCTTC
CDR3: CSARPGLGAYNEQFF

J: TRBJ1-2
V: TRBV20-1
D: TRBD1
size: few
DNA: TGCAGTGCTGCGGACAGGACTAACTATGGCTACACCTTC
CDR3: CSAADRTNYGYTF

J: TRBJ2-3
V: TRBV9
D: -
size: -
DNA: TGTGCCAGCAGCGTGGGGACTGCTTCAGATACGCAGTATTTT
CDR3: CASSVGTASDTQYF

J: TRBJ2-1
V: TRBV20-1
D: -
size: once
DNA: TGCAGTGCGCCTCTATTAGAGGAGCAGTTCTTC
CDR3: CSAPLLEEQFF

J: TRBJ2-5
V: TRBV5-1
D: -
size: -
DNA: TGCGCCAGCAGCTTGGTCCGGGGGCAACAAGAGACCCAGTACTTC
CDR3: CASSLVRGQQETQYF

J: TRBJ1-2
V: TRBV10-3
D: TRBD1
size: -
DNA: TGTGCCATCAGGGGGGACAGCGCTCGGGGCTACACCTTC
CDR3: CAIRGDSARGYTF

J: TRBJ2-5
V: TRBV19
D: TRBD2
size: -
DNA: TGTGCCAGGACCACTAGCGAGGAGACCCAGTACTTC
CDR3: CARTTSEETQYF

J: TRBJ2-7
V: TRBV10-3
D: -
size: -
DNA: TGTGCCGTCTCCGGTCAGGGATCCTACGAGCAGTACTTC
CDR3: CAVSGQGSYEQYF

J: TRBJ1-2
V: TRBV6-5
D: TRBD1
size: -
DNA: TGTGCCAGCTGGACAGGGGCTAGCTATGGCTACACCTTC
CDR3: CASWTGASYGYTF

J: TRBJ2-2
V: TRBV29-1
D: -
size: few
DNA: TGCAGCGTTGACACAGGAGCCACCGGGGAGCTGTTTTTT
CDR3: CSVDTGATGELFF

J: TRBJ2-7
V: TRBV10-3
D: TRBD2
size: -
DNA: TGTGCCATCAGTGACCAGACTAGCGGGGGTTACGAGCAGTACTTC
CDR3: CAISDQTSGGYEQYF

J: TRBJ2-5
V: TRBV7-2
D: -
size: -
DNA: TGTGCCAGCAGCTTAGCTCATAGAGAGACCCAGTACTTC
CDR3: CASSLAHRETQYF

J: TRBJ2-5
V: TRBV29-1
D: TRBD1
size: few
DNA: TGCAGCGTTACGTGGACAGGGCTAGAGACCCAGTACTTC
CDR3: CSVTWTGLETQYF

J: TRBJ2-3
V: TRBV3-1
D: -
size: -
DNA: TGTGCCAGCAGCCAAAGGGGATTCGCCACAGATACGCAGTATTTT
CDR3: CASSQRGFATDTQYF

J: TRBJ2-6
V: TRBV4-1
D: TRBD2
size: -
DNA: TGCGCCAGCACTTCTAGCGGGGCCCTTGGGTCTGGGGCCAACGTCCTGACTTTC
CDR3: CASTSSGALGSGANVLTF

J: TRBJ2-3
V: TRBV5-1
D: -
size: -
DNA: TGCACCAGCAGCTTGGGGCAGGCATCCACAGATACGCAGTATTTT
CDR3: CTSSLGQASTDTQYF

J: TRBJ2-5
V: TRBV4-1
D: TRBD1
size: -
DNA: TGCGCCAGCAGCCAAAGGGACAGGGACCAAGAGACCCAGTACTTC
CDR3: CASSQRDRDQETQYF

J: TRBJ2-3
V: TRBV28
D: -
size: -
DNA: TGTGCCAGCAGTTTAATTCAGACAGATACGCAGTATTTT
CDR3: CASSLIQTDTQYF

J: TRBJ1-1
V: TRBV7-7
D: TRBD1
size: -
DNA: TGTGCCAGCAGCTTAGCTCCTCGGGAGGGGGCGGCTGAAGCTTTCTTT
CDR3: CASSLAPREGAAEAFF

J: TRBJ1-1
V: TRBV11-2
D: TRBD1
size: -
DNA: TGTGCCAGCAGCTCCCCGGGACAGGGGTCTGAAGCTTTCTTT
CDR3: CASSSPGQGSEAFF

J: TRBJ2-3
V: TRBV2
D: TRBD1
size: -
DNA: TGTGCCAGCAGGGAACAGGGGATGGGAACAGATACGCAGTATTTT
CDR3: CASREQGMGTDTQYF

J: TRBJ2-7
V: TRBV29-1
D: -
size: -
DNA: TGCAGCGTTGGATGGAGGGCTACCCCCTACGAGCAGTACTTC
CDR3: CSVGWRATPYEQYF

J: TRBJ1-2
V: TRBV20-1
D: TRBD1
size: -
DNA: TGCAGTGCTGACCCCCGGGACAGCGTTAACTATGGCTACACCTTC
CDR3: CSADPRDSVNYGYTF

J: TRBJ2-7
V: TRBV11-2
D: -
size: -
DNA: TGTGCCAGCAGCTTAAGGGGAACCCCCTACGAGCAGTACTTC
CDR3: CASSLRGTPYEQYF

J: TRBJ2-3
V: TRBV5-1
D: TRBD2
size: few
DNA: TGCGCCAGCAGCTTGGTGACTAGCACAGAGGCAGATACGCAGTATTTT
CDR3: CASSLVTSTEADTQYF